A single sample gave rise to the 18 T cell receptor beta chains below, sequenced in a study of breast tumors, draining lymph nodes, adjacent tissues. TCRdb re-derived calls from the multiplex PCR reads in MiXCR, one entry per CDR3 protein. The sample consists of some 170,000 distinct CDR3 sequences, more than 25% of them appearing once. Samples came from axillary lymph nodes draining the breast cancer. Sequenced: axillary lymph node tissue. These receptors were obtained from a female donor with breast cancer. Some clones in this sample may be carry-over from other donors' samples.

V usage is TRBV11-3 and J usage is TRBJ2-7; TRBD2 might be the D (6 bases). CDR1 is SGHNT and CDR2 is YENEEA in the germline V gene. This CDR3 contains 16 residues. The germline V and J ends were trimmed by 1 base and 2 bases, with 15 bases remaining between them. The CDR3 loop reads CASSLGPTGDTYEQYF. The DNA of the CDR3 is TGTGCCAGCAGCTTAGGACCGACGGGGGATACCTACGAGCAGTACTTC.

The chain employs TRBV7-9 and TRBJ2-3, with 11 bases identical to TRBD1. J was trimmed by 0 bases and V by 5 bases; bases with no gene match: 13. Per the germline V gene, CDR1 is SEHNR and CDR2 is FQNEAQ (reference sequence). This CDR3 is 19 amino acids long. The CDR3 protein is CASSPRGQGGVFSTDTQYF. CDR3 bases: TGTGCCAGCAGCCCTCGGGGACAGGGGGGGGTCTTTAGCACAGATACGCAGTATTTT.

There are many counts of this clonotype. This chain connects TRBV3-2 to TRBJ2-3; TRBD1, the table's D call, was not compared with the DNA. TRBV3-2 is reported as a pseudogene. The CDR3 covers 17 residues. In nucleotides, the CDR3 is TGTGCCAGCAGCCAAGTTCGGCCAGGGGGCCGCCCAGATACGCAGTATTTT. This sequence encodes CASSQVRPGGRPDTQYF.

This clonotype was counted at least ten times. This chain connects TRBV12-3 or TRBV12-4 to TRBJ1-5; TRBD1 might be the D (5 bases). Trimming removed 3 bases at V and 4 bases at J, with 13 bases between. The CDR3 has 15 residues. The CDR3 nucleotides are TGTGCCAGCAGTTTGGGCAGGGCAAAGAATCAGCCCCAGCATTTT. It is translated as CASSLGRAKNQPQHF.

This clonotype was counted at least ten times. The CDR3 DNA is TGCAGCGTTGCCGGGACAGGGTTATCAGATACGCAGTATTTT. Encoded protein: CSVAGTGLSDTQYF. The chain carries TRBV29-1 and TRBJ2-3; 9 nucleotides agree with TRBD1. The V and J ends lost 4 bases and 4 bases, in that order; junction bases with no gene match: 6. The CDR3 spans 14 residues. The V gene's germline CDR1 is SQVTM and CDR2 ANQGSEA.

The genes are TRBV11-2 and TRBJ2-7; 12 bases agree with TRBD2. V shed 6 bases, J shed 7 bases, and the junction held 7 bases outside the gene matches. The V gene's germline CDR1 is SGHAT and CDR2 FQNNGV. This CDR3 is built from 14 residues. The CDR3 coding sequence is TGTGCCAGCAGTGGACTAGCGGGATCCCTGGAGCAGTACTTC. Amino acid sequence: CASSGLAGSLEQYF.

This clonotype has a count of ten or more. The chain is built from TRBV7-3 and TRBJ2-5, with unresolved D. Germline V gene data show CDR1 as SGHTA and CDR2 as FQGTGA. V was shortened by 0 bases and J by 2 bases, with 10 bases between the two germline ends. CDR3 length: 15 amino acids. In DNA form, the CDR3 reads TGTGCCAGCAGCTTAACCCCCGGGTCACAAGAGACCCAGTACTTC. Translation: CASSLTPGSQETQYF. The complete variable domain, with remaining parts taken from reference TRBV7-3 and TRBJ2-5, reads GAGVSQTPSNKVTEKGKYVELRCDPISGHTALYWYRQSLGQGPEFLIYFQGTGAADDSGLPNDRFFAVRPEGSVSTLKIQRTERGDSAVYLCASSLTPGSQETQYFGPGTRLLVL.

Remarks on this clonotype: At one end, the junction sequence differs from germline, possibly due to a read error. V usage is TRBV6-2 or TRBV6-3 and J usage is TRBJ2-7; 9 bases agree with TRBD2. The CDR3 is made up of 21 amino acids. Germline assignment: CDR1 MNHEY and CDR2 SVGEGT. CDR3: CASCYSIGEKLAGTRRNEQYF. Here the CDR3 DNA reads TGTGCCAGCTGTTACTCGATCGGGGAGAAACTAGCGGGTACTAGGAGGAACGAGCAGTACTTC.

This clonotype came up many times. The J gene is TRBJ2-1, the V gene TRBV19; 7 nucleotides match TRBD1. With 6 bases clipped from V and 8 bases from J, the junction kept 7 bases outside the gene matches. The CDR3 covers 13 residues. Germline V lookup: CDR1 LNHDA, CDR2 SQIVND (reference sequence). The CDR3 DNA reads as TGTGCCAGTAGGAGACAGGGATCGGATGAGCAGTTCTTC. It is translated as CASRRQGSDEQFF.

CDR3: CASSVGGGSNVITEQFF. As DNA, the CDR3 is TGTGCCAGCAGCGTAGGGGGAGGTAGTAACGTGATCACTGAGCAGTTCTTC. The chain combines TRBV9 with TRBJ2-1; tentative D call: TRBD2 (6 bases). V was shortened by 0 bases and J by 9 bases, with 22 bases between the two germline ends. CDR3 length equals 17 residues. Germline V lookup: CDR1 SGDLS, CDR2 YYNGEE.

This clonotype was seen ten or more times. The rearrangement links TRBV12-3 or TRBV12-4 to TRBJ2-3; D is undetermined. Trimming removed 6 bases at V and 1 base at J, with 14 bases between. The CDR3 totals 15 residues. CDR3 DNA: TGTGCCAGCAGCCGAGTTGGGGTAGGCACAGATACGCAGTATTTT. It yields the protein CASSRVGVGTDTQYF.

Worth noting for this clonotype: A read error may explain this, as a much larger clone is one base away. The chain has TRBV6-5 and TRBJ2-1; TRBD2 matches 10 bases. V lost 10 bases to trimming and J lost 10 bases; unmatched junction nucleotides: 13. Germline V gene sequence: CDR1 MNHEY, CDR2 SVGAGI. This CDR3 spans 14 amino acids. CDR3 in amino acids: CATGRSGGALEQFF. The CDR3 DNA sequence: TGTGCCACGGGGCGAAGCGGGGGGGCACTAGAGCAGTTCTTC.

With respect to this clonotype: A read error is possible here, since a much larger clone lies one base away. V gene TRBV28 combines with J gene TRBJ2-5; TRBD1 agrees at 11 bases. Germline assignment: CDR1 MDHEN and CDR2 SYDVKM. The CDR3 has 13 residues. CDR3 nucleotides: TGTGCCAGCCTGGGACAGGGGGAAGAGTCCCAGTACTTC. Translated, it gives CASLGQGEESQYF.

This clonotype was observed at least ten times. The chain combines TRBV24-1 with TRBJ2-5, with 8 bases aligning to TRBD1. Germline loops: CDR1 KGHDR, CDR2 SFDVKD. The V segment lost 3 bases and the J segment 4 bases; nucleotides outside the gene matches: 0. The CDR3 is 13 amino acids. Written as DNA, the CDR3 is TGTGCCACCAGTGATGGACAGGGAGAGACCCAGTACTTC. It is translated as CATSDGQGETQYF.

Regarding this clonotype: Just one base apart from a much larger clone, this may be a read error. This chain links TRBV6-1 with TRBJ2-3, with D maybe TRBD1 (7 bases). CDR1 and CDR2 (germline): MNHNS, SASEGT. V lost 0 bases and J lost 4, with 11 bases in between. The length of the CDR3 is 15 residues. The DNA for the CDR3 is TGTGCCAGCAGTGAAGCTAGCAGGGGGGCAGATACGCAGTATTTT. Amino acid sequence: CASSEASRGADTQYF.

This clonotype was counted a few times. The genes are TRBV3-1 and TRBJ2-1, with 12 bases that match TRBD2. The germline CDR1 and CDR2 sequences are LGHDT and YNNKEL (reference sequence). J lost 5 bases, V lost 6 bases, and 5 bases had no gene match. CDR3 length equals 15 residues. CDR3 coding DNA: TGTGCCAGCAGGCTGGGACTAGCGGGCGACAATGAGCAGTTCTTC. Translating gives CASRLGLAGDNEQFF.

The chain links TRBV5-8 to TRBJ1-2; no clear D gene. V lost 4 bases to trimming and J lost 10 bases, with 17 bases between them. The germline gives CDR1 SGHTS, CDR2 YDEGEE. The CDR3 contains 13 residues. CDR3 nucleotides: TGTGCCAGCAGCGCCTCTACACGGACCGTCTACACCTTC. It codes for CASSASTRTVYTF.

The rearrangement joins TRBV20-1 to TRBJ1-2; D remains unclear. V was clipped by 5 bases and J by 3 bases, with 7 bases between them. The CDR3 is 11 amino acids. Germline loops: CDR1 DFQATT, CDR2 SNEGSKA (reference sequence). The CDR3 sequence: CSAWRDYGYTF. CDR3 coding DNA: TGCAGTGCTTGGAGGGACTATGGCTACACCTTC.